This T cell receptor beta chain was captured by sequencing in a study of radiation and T cells in renal cell carcinoma (TCRdb year 2020). The study in broad terms: The samples were drawn from a clinical trial, where primary renal cell carcinomas were treated with 15 Gy of stereotactic body radiation therapy and then removed by nephrectomy 4 weeks afterward. A total of approximately 3,800,000 unique CDR3 nucleotide sequences, encoding around 2.7 million unique CDR3 amino acid sequences, were found across all 50 or so samples. In total, 50 to 60 samples underwent TCR beta sequencing: roughly 26 tumors plus 27 peripheral blood samples.

In the paper's terms, the time point label means: baseline pretreatment blood. Reading the label with the study, this specimen's treatment or condition is: 15 Gy SBRT to primary tumor, nephrectomy 4 weeks later. To follow tumor-enriched clonotypes, serial peripheral blood was collected from radiation-treated patients at baseline and at 2 weeks and 4 weeks after SBRT. All patients had renal cell carcinoma with clear cell pathology. Genomic DNA for TCR sequencing was prepared using the QIAamp DNA Blood Mini Kit (Qiagen). Samples were included in the analyses only if all quality control checks were passed. TCR beta libraries were generated from genomic DNA with the immunoSEQ kit, following the manufacturer's recommendations. To prepare the libraries, a first multiplex PCR with proprietary primers was run, followed by a second PCR that added unique barcodes, and a bead cleanup was done after each round. A positive control reaction and a negative control reaction, both provided in the kit, were run with every batch of samples. The final libraries were assessed on an Agilent 4200 TapeStation D1000 ScreenTape, pooled by volume, and quantified by qPCR. Sequencing was performed on an Illumina NextSeq500 with a MidOutput 150-cycle cartridge, and 156 Read1 and 15 Index1 cycles were run with kit custom primers. The pooled library was loaded at approximately 0.95 pM with a 20% PhiX control spike-in. The original methods were these. Vendor-processed data were analyzed in R, with a clonotype defined as all T cells sharing the same CDR3 nucleotide sequence. In the clone abundance analyses, frequencies in each sample were normalized to that sample's 10,000 most abundant clones. Before analysis, public T cell clones were removed, and these numbered fewer than five per sample on average. An abundance difference of at least 32-fold between compartments was the criterion for calling clonotypes tumor-enriched or baseline blood-enriched. A beta-binomial differential abundance model was used to identify clonotypes that were expanded or contracted between blood time points. Similarity between tumor and blood repertoires was quantified using the Baroni-Urbani and Buser coefficient, and groups were compared with two-tailed Wilcoxon tests in R. TCRdb retrieved this table from immuneACCESS and kept in-frame rearrangements only. Not all clones are present; in checked studies, unresolved V genes account for under half, and no reason is known for the remainder. V, J and clone size are those of that table, while D and trimming were read from the DNA. The sample contains 40,000 to 60,000 clones, roughly 83% of them found a single time. Under 35% of the sample lies in the top ten.

Comments on this clone: No antigen is known for it. No base-level quality is on record; no much larger clone is a single base apart.

The trim is 11 bases for V and 2 bases for J, with a gap of 13 bases between the germline ends. CDR1 SGHTA and CDR2 FQGNSA are derived from the germline V gene. From the cysteine up to the phenylalanine, the CDR3 has a length of 13 residues. CDR3 DNA only is kept here, 39 bases in frame from base 1. The investigation overall reported the following: No pretreatment tumor biopsies were available, so the baseline intratumoral presence of clonotypes could not be determined. The single-armed trial design could not address effects of radiation dose or scheduling on the TCR repertoire. Changes in the blood repertoire were not tracked past 4 weeks after treatment. Top tumor clonotypes rose in blood from baseline to 2 weeks post-radiation, then contracted by 4 weeks, suggesting transient expansion of tumor-resident clones.

The rearranged segments are TRBV7-2 and TRBJ2-4; a tentative D call is TRBD2 (5 bases match). The TCR comes from a woman in her 70s with renal cell carcinoma. The sample in question was blood, obtained from a patient whose treatment included radiotherapy and nephrectomy. CDR3 protein: CACSGSSKNIQYF. The DNA sequence is TGTGCCTGTTCGGGGTCATCCAAAAACATTCAGTACTTC.